A single sample is the source of the 13 T cell receptor beta chains below, sequenced in a study of shared clonotypes between healthy human individuals. Libraries were prepared by immunoSEQ multiplex PCR; TCRdb keeps only in-frame clonotypes and omits some of them. The sample consists of about 1.5 million clones, 96% of them appearing once. The source material was naive CD4+ T cells sorted from blood. Subset indicated: CD45RA+ positively selected. The receptors stem from a man between 25 and 39 years old in good health.

J is TRBJ2-1 and V is TRBV5-8; no reliable D call. Trimming cost V 1 base and J 6 bases, with 5 bases left between them. Germline-derived CDR1 and CDR2 are SGHTS and YDEGEE. The CDR3 is 12 residues long. CDR3 DNA sequence: TGTGCCAGCAGCTTGTTCTCCAATGAGCAGTTCTTC. Encoded protein: CASSLFSNEQFF.

V gene TRBV5-1 combines with J gene TRBJ2-1; 8 nucleotides align to TRBD1. The J segment lost 0 bases and the V segment lost 4 bases, leaving 6 bases of the junction unmatched. The CDR3 contains 16 residues. Germline CDR1 and CDR2: SGHRS and YFSETQ. CDR3 nucleotides: TGCGCCAGCAGCGCCGGGACAGGAGCCTCCTACAATGAGCAGTTCTTC. It specifies CASSAGTGASYNEQFF.

The J gene is TRBJ2-3, the V gene TRBV13; unclear D gene. CDR3 size: 15 residues. Looked up from germline, CDR1 is PRHDT and CDR2 is FYEKMQ (reference sequence). Deletions cut 5 bases from V and 2 bases from J, with 14 bases between. The DNA for the CDR3 is TGTGCCAGCAGCCCCATACTTAGGGACACAGATACGCAGTATTTT. This sequence encodes CASSPILRDTDTQYF. Based on the CDR3 plus reference TRBV13 and TRBJ2-3, the full variable domain is AAGVIQSPRHLIKEKRETATLKCYPIPRHDTVYWYQQGPGQDPQFLISFYEKMQSDKGSIPDRFSAQQFSDYHSELNMSSLELGDSALYFCASSPILRDTDTQYFGPGTRLTVL.

With regard to this clone: Other DNA sequences from this sample encode an identical CDR3 as well. The rearrangement joins TRBV5-1 to TRBJ2-7; no clear D. This CDR3 spans 13 amino acids. Trimming took off 3 bases at V and 4 bases at J, with 11 bases between the two ends. CDR1 is SGHRS and CDR2 is YFSETQ in the germline V gene. The CDR3 loop reads CASSSGSSYEQYF. CDR3 nucleotides: TGCGCCAGCAGCTCTGGGTCTTCTTACGAGCAGTACTTC.

J is TRBJ1-4 and V is TRBV28; unclear D gene. Per germline, CDR1 MDHEN and CDR2 SYDVKM. CDR3 length: 12 residues. Trimming shortened V by 10 bases and J by 8 bases, and 14 bases separated the two germline ends. The DNA of the CDR3 is TGTGCCACCCTTTATGCGGGGGAAAAACTGTTTTTT. Its protein product is CATLYAGEKLFF.

The rearrangement joins TRBV7-2 to TRBJ2-3; no firm D call. Trimming pared 8 bases from V and 2 bases from J, leaving 5 bases between. The CDR3 covers 11 residues. CDR1 and CDR2 from the germline V gene are SGHTA and FQGNSA. CDR3 protein: CASAYTDTQYF. CDR3 nucleotide sequence: TGTGCCAGCGCTTACACAGATACGCAGTATTTT.

This sequence joins TRBV4-1 and TRBJ2-7; weak D call: TRBD2 (6 bases). This CDR3 has 14 amino acids. V lost 4 bases and J lost 3, with 13 bases in between. From germline, CDR1 is MGHRA and CDR2 YSYEKL. The CDR3 region has the DNA TGCGCCAGCAGCCTTTCGGGAGCCCTCTACGAGCAGTACTTC. This gives the protein CASSLSGALYEQYF.

The V and J genes are TRBV27 and TRBJ2-1; TRBD2 aligns across 9 bases. V shed 6 bases, J shed 7 bases, and the junction held 10 bases outside the gene matches. CDR1 is MNHEY and CDR2 is SMNVEV in the germline V gene (reference sequence). This CDR3 comprises 15 residues. CDR3: CASSRIAGVLNEQFF. In nucleotides, the CDR3 is TGTGCCAGCAGCCGGATAGCGGGAGTCCTTAATGAGCAGTTCTTC.

This sequence joins TRBV11-2 and TRBJ2-5, with 9 bases that match TRBD1. Germline-derived CDR1 and CDR2 are SGHAT and FQNNGV. CDR3 length equals 14 residues. The V gene end was trimmed by 5 bases and the J gene end by 7 bases; junction bases not matched to a gene: 8. The CDR3 DNA follows: TGTGCCAGCAGCCCTGGACAGGGGCTTGTGACCCAGTACTTC. It yields the protein CASSPGQGLVTQYF.

The J gene is TRBJ1-4, the V gene TRBV18, with D uncertain. Trimming took 2 bases from V and 0 from J, leaving 7 bases between them. Germline CDR1 is KGHSH and CDR2 is LQKENI. The CDR3 loop spans 15 amino acids. CDR3 DNA sequence: TGTGCCAGCTCACCATCGTTCACAACTAATGAAAAACTGTTTTTT. Its protein product is CASSPSFTTNEKLFF.

In DNA, the CDR3 is TGTGCCAGCAGCTTCACTAGCGGGTTCGTAGATACGCAGTATTTT. Amino acid sequence: CASSFTSGFVDTQYF. This chain connects TRBV11-2 to TRBJ2-3, with 9 bases identical to TRBD2. The CDR3 consists of 15 residues. The trim removed 3 bases at V and 5 bases at J, leaving 6 bases unmatched. Germline CDR1 is SGHAT and CDR2 is FQNNGV.

This chain links TRBV13 with TRBJ2-7; 7 bases agree with TRBD1. With 5 bases clipped from V and 2 bases from J, the junction kept 3 bases outside the gene matches. Germline V gives CDR1 PRHDT, CDR2 FYEKMQ (reference sequence). CDR3 length equals 13 residues. DNA for the CDR3: TGTGCCAGCAGCGAAGGGACAGCCTACGAGCAGTACTTC. Residues: CASSEGTAYEQYF.

The rearrangement uses TRBV9 and TRBJ1-4; possibly TRBD1 for D (5 bases). This CDR3 comprises 15 residues. V lost 3 bases and J 2 bases, leaving 11 bases between the germline ends. The germline gives CDR1 SGDLS, CDR2 YYNGEE. The CDR3 loop is CASSAGTGTNEKLFF. CDR3 sequence (DNA): TGTGCCAGCAGCGCCGGGACTGGGACTAATGAAAAACTGTTTTTT.